What follows are 25 T cell receptor beta chains derived from one specimen sequenced in a study of identical twins. TCRdb used MiXCR to reprocess the 5' RACE reads, holding one entry per CDR3 protein. The table lists 700,000 or so distinct CDR3 sequences, more than 6.5% of them singletons. The same data also went into a second study, on yellow fever vaccine responses in identical twins.

Sequenced material: PBMCs. Every receptor here comes from a woman aged 18-29 years in good health.

About this clonotype itself: Just one base apart from a much larger clone, this may be a read error. The V call is TRBV3-1, the J call TRBJ2-1; TRBD2 matches at 14 bases. Germline values: CDR1 LGHDT, CDR2 YNNKEL (reference sequence). The CDR3 contains 16 residues. CDR3 DNA sequence: TGTTCCAGCAGCCCTCGACTAGCGGGGGGGCCGAGTGAGCAGTTCTTC. Translation gives CSSSPRLAGGPSEQFF.

This clonotype was detected only a few times. The rearrangement links TRBV20-1 to TRBJ2-7; maybe TRBD2 (5 bases). Between the trimmed V and J ends, which lost 2 bases and 3 bases, there was a span of 14 bases. This CDR3 has 14 residues. Germline V gene data show CDR1 as DFQATT and CDR2 as SNEGSKA (reference sequence). The CDR3 DNA follows: TGCAGTGCTAGACCTACTAGTAACGACTACGAGCAGTACTTC. Residues: CSARPTSNDYEQYF.

V is TRBV7-2 and J is TRBJ2-3; D is ambiguous. The CDR3 length is 16 residues. CDR1 is SGHTA and CDR2 is FQGNSA in the germline V gene. V was pared by 2 bases and J by 3 bases, with 15 bases between. The CDR3 protein is CASSLIGTKATDTQYF. DNA of the CDR3: TGTGCCAGCAGCTTAATTGGCACGAAGGCGACAGATACGCAGTATTTT.

This clonotype was counted only a few times. This chain joins TRBV10-3 and TRBJ2-3; the D gene is possibly TRBD2 (6 bases). The germline V gene encodes CDR1 ENHRY and CDR2 SYGVKD. Trimming removed 8 bases at V and 3 bases at J, with 15 bases between. The CDR3 is 14 residues long. This CDR3 reads CAIRRDSYTDTQYF. The CDR3, as DNA: TGTGCCATCCGCCGGGACTCCTATACAGATACGCAGTATTTT.

In this sample, this clonotype turned up a few times. This chain connects TRBV25-1 to TRBJ1-2; maybe TRBD1 (5 bases). This CDR3 is 15 amino acids long. V lost 2 bases to trimming and J lost 1 base, with 11 bases between them. CDR1 MGHDK and CDR2 SYGVNS come from the germline V gene. CDR3 DNA sequence: TGTGCCAGCAGTGAAAGGATAGGGGTTAACTATGGCTACACCTTC. It translates to CASSERIGVNYGYTF.

This chain connects TRBV27 to TRBJ2-7; the match to TRBD1 covers 8 bases. Trimming removed 4 bases from V and 2 bases from J; junction bases left unmatched: 7. CDR1 is MNHEY, CDR2 SMNVEV, per germline (reference sequence). The CDR3 length is 15 residues. The CDR3 region is CASSSLDRATYEQYF. The DNA of the CDR3 is TGTGCCAGCAGTTCTTTGGACAGGGCTACCTACGAGCAGTACTTC.

This clonotype was observed many times. The rearrangement uses TRBV14 and TRBJ2-1; D is undetermined. With 4 bases removed from V and 8 bases from J, the gap between germline ends came to 9 bases. Germline assignment: CDR1 SGHDN and CDR2 FVKESK. This CDR3 spans 12 amino acids. In DNA form, the CDR3 reads TGTGCCAGCAGCCCACAAGGAGATGAGCAGTTCTTC. Amino acid sequence: CASSPQGDEQFF. Variable domain in full (rest from reference TRBV14 and TRBJ2-1): EAGVTQFPSHSVIEKGQTVTLRCDPISGHDNLYWYRRVMGKEIKFLLHFVKESKQDESGMPNNRFLAERTGGTYSTLKVQPAELEDSGVYFCASSPQGDEQFFGPGTRLTVL.

The chain couples TRBV7-9 to TRBJ2-4; weak D call: TRBD2 (6 bases). With 1 base removed from V and 0 bases from J, the gap between germline ends came to 10 bases. In germline, CDR1 is SEHNR, CDR2 FQNEAQ (reference sequence). The CDR3 totals 16 residues. DNA of the CDR3: TGTGCCAGCAGCTTAGATGGGCGGGAAGCCAAAAACATTCAGTACTTC. Its protein is CASSLDGREAKNIQYF.

The chain employs TRBV10-3 and TRBJ2-5; possibly TRBD1 or TRBD2 for D (5 bases each). Trimming pared 4 bases from V and 5 bases from J, leaving 11 bases between. The CDR3 is made up of 13 amino acids. Germline loops: CDR1 ENHRY, CDR2 SYGVKD. The CDR3: CAISVGGSETQYF. The DNA for the CDR3 is TGTGCCATCAGTGTTGGGGGAAGCGAGACCCAGTACTTC.

The J gene is TRBJ2-3, the V gene TRBV4-2; the match to TRBD2 covers 12 bases. Germline trimming cut 0 bases from V and 2 bases from J; bases unmatched to any gene: 3. Germline V gene sequence: CDR1 LGHNA, CDR2 YNFKEQ. This CDR3 comprises 17 residues. The CDR3 loop reads CASSQEASGGATDTQYF. For the CDR3, the DNA is TGTGCCAGCAGCCAAGAGGCTAGCGGGGGGGCCACAGATACGCAGTATTTT.

The gene calls are TRBV6-1 and TRBJ2-5, with D uncertain. CDR1 is MNHNS, CDR2 SASEGT, per germline. V lost 5 bases and J lost 5, with 12 bases in between. The CDR3 spans 13 residues. The CDR3 loop is CASSRAHRETQYF. The DNA of the CDR3 is TGTGCCAGCAGTCGGGCCCATCGGGAGACCCAGTACTTC.

This chain links TRBV9 with TRBJ2-7; possible D gene TRBD1, 6 bases. The length of the CDR3 is 17 residues. The ends were cut back, 0 bases at V and 0 bases at J, with 16 bases in the middle. CDR1 and CDR2 from the germline V gene are SGDLS and YYNGEE. For the CDR3, the DNA is TGTGCCAGCAGCGTAGAAACAGCTGGGGACAACTCCTACGAGCAGTACTTC. Residues: CASSVETAGDNSYEQYF.

Ten or more counts support this clonotype. The chain couples TRBV10-3 to TRBJ2-6; D is undetermined. Trimming took 8 bases from V and 4 from J, leaving 12 bases between them. The CDR3 is 14 residues long. Germline V gives CDR1 ENHRY, CDR2 SYGVKD. Written as DNA, the CDR3 is TGTGCCATCTACGAGTCTACCGGGGCCAACGTCCTGACTTTC. Protein sequence: CAIYESTGANVLTF.

This clonotype was found a few times. V and J are TRBV7-6 and TRBJ2-1; D is uncertain. CDR1 and CDR2 from the germline V gene are SGHVS and FNYEAQ. V lost 6 bases, J lost 8 bases, and 29 bases lay in between. This CDR3 is built from 18 residues. The CDR3 region has the DNA TGTGCCAGCAGTCAACTCCTAGGTAGAAGTGGCAGGTTCGATGAGCAGTTCTTC. Translation: CASSQLLGRSGRFDEQFF.

This chain connects TRBV7-9 to TRBJ1-6; unclear D gene. Per germline, CDR1 SEHNR and CDR2 FQNEAQ (reference sequence). This CDR3 comprises 15 residues. V was trimmed by 4 bases and J by 10 bases, leaving 17 bases between them. The CDR3 DNA is TGTGCCAGCAGCTACGGCTTAGGGCTTGGATCACCCCTCCACTTT. Its protein is CASSYGLGLGSPLHF.

This clonotype was observed many times. The chain recombines TRBV12-3 or TRBV12-4 with TRBJ1-4; no reliable D call. The V gene lost 5 bases and the J gene lost 6 bases, with 4 bases spanning the gap. CDR3 length: 11 residues. The CDR3 DNA is TGTGCCAGCAGTGTGGATGAAAAACTGTTTTTT. Translating it yields CASSVDEKLFF.

This clonotype was detected ten times or more. This chain links TRBV12-3 or TRBV12-4 with TRBJ2-5, with D perhaps matching TRBD1 (5 bases). Trimming took off 3 bases at V and 5 bases at J, with 19 bases between the two ends. This CDR3 is 16 amino acids long. CDR3 DNA sequence: TGTGCCAGCAGTTTTCCCGACAGCTCCCCAACGGAGACCCAGTACTTC. Translation: CASSFPDSSPTETQYF.

This clonotype was counted many times. The rearrangement uses TRBV11-2 and TRBJ2-1; 10 nucleotides agree with TRBD1. The ends lost 3 bases at V and 12 bases at J; junction bases unmatched: 8. Germline CDR1 and CDR2: SGHAT and FQNNGV. The CDR3 is 14 residues long. The CDR3 region is CASSFPGQGSGQFF. Here the CDR3 DNA reads TGTGCCAGCAGCTTCCCGGGACAGGGGAGCGGGCAGTTCTTC.

J is TRBJ2-5 and V is TRBV3-1; D unclear. V was shortened by 3 bases and J by 7 bases, with 3 bases between the two germline ends. Germline loops: CDR1 LGHDT, CDR2 YNNKEL (reference sequence). This CDR3 contains 10 residues. CDR3 residues: CASSHLTQYF. The CDR3, as DNA: TGTGCCAGCAGCCACTTGACCCAGTACTTC.

The sample holds many counts of this clonotype. The V gene is TRBV5-1, the J gene TRBJ2-7; 8 nucleotides line up with TRBD1. J gave up 1 base and V 5 bases, and 5 bases lay outside the gene matches. Per the germline V gene, CDR1 is SGHRS and CDR2 is YFSETQ. The CDR3 sequence is 14 residues long. The CDR3: CASSTGDRSYEQYF. The CDR3 coding sequence is TGCGCCAGCAGTACCGGGGACAGGTCCTACGAGCAGTACTTC.

This clonotype was counted between two and nine times. The gene calls are TRBV6-1 and TRBJ1-2; D is perhaps TRBD1 (6 bases). Germline CDR1 is MNHNS and CDR2 is SASEGT. Trimming shortened V by 6 bases and J by 8 bases, and 22 bases separated the two germline ends. The CDR3 has 15 amino acids. The CDR3, as DNA: TGTGCCAGCAGAAAAACGACAGGACCCTGGGGGGGCTACACCTTC. Translating it yields CASRKTTGPWGGYTF.

This clonotype showed up many times. The chain uses TRBV5-1 and TRBJ2-1, with D maybe TRBD1 (5 bases). The V gene lost 0 bases and the J gene lost 4 bases, with 8 bases spanning the gap. Germline V gene sequence: CDR1 SGHRS, CDR2 YFSETQ. CDR3 size: 14 residues. The CDR3 here is CASSLVGAYNEQFF. CDR3 nucleotide sequence: TGCGCCAGCAGCTTGGTTGGGGCGTACAATGAGCAGTTCTTC.

A few counts support this clonotype. The CDR3 sequence is CASSRGGGSGANVLTF. CDR3 nucleotides: TGTGCCAGCAGCCGTGGGGGGGGTTCTGGGGCCAACGTCCTGACTTTC. The chain links TRBV6-1 to TRBJ2-6; 7 bases fit TRBD2. The germline V gene encodes CDR1 MNHNS and CDR2 SASEGT. The CDR3 runs to 16 residues. Trimming took 6 bases from V and 1 from J; bases not matched to a gene: 6.

This clonotype was counted between two and nine times. The rearrangement joins TRBV3-1 to TRBJ2-7, with D maybe TRBD1 (6 bases). CDR1 is LGHDT, CDR2 YNNKEL, per germline (reference sequence). Trimming pared 0 bases from V and 3 bases from J, leaving 12 bases between. There are 15 residues in the CDR3. The CDR3 sequence: CASSQEVGRGYEQYF. CDR3 coding DNA: TGTGCCAGCAGCCAAGAAGTCGGCAGGGGCTACGAGCAGTACTTC.

This clonotype was picked up many times. V and J are TRBV4-3 and TRBJ2-3; D is undetermined. The CDR3 covers 14 residues. V was shortened by 3 bases and J by 3 bases, with 10 bases between the two germline ends. The germline gives CDR1 LGHNA, CDR2 YSLEER. CDR3 residues: CASSQYLGTDTQYF. The CDR3 nucleotides are TGCGCCAGCAGCCAGTACCTAGGTACAGATACGCAGTATTTT.